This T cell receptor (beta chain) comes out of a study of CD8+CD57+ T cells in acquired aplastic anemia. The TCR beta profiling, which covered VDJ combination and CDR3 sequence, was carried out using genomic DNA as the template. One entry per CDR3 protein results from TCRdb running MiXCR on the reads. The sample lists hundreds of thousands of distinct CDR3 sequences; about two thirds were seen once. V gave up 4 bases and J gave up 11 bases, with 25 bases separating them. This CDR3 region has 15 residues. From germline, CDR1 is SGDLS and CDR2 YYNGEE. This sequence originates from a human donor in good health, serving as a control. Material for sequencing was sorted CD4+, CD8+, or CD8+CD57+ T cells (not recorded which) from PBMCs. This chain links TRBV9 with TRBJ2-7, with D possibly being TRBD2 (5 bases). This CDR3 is CASSPQVGASTDKYF. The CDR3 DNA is TGTGCCAGCAGCCCACAAGTGGGAGCCAGCACAGATAAGTACTTC. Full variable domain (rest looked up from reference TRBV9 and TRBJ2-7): DSGVTQTPKHLITATGQRVTLRCSPRSGDLSVYWYQQSLDQGLQFLIQYYNGEERAKGNILERFSAQQFPDLHSELNLSSLELGDSALYFCASSPQVGASTDKYFGPGTRLTVT.